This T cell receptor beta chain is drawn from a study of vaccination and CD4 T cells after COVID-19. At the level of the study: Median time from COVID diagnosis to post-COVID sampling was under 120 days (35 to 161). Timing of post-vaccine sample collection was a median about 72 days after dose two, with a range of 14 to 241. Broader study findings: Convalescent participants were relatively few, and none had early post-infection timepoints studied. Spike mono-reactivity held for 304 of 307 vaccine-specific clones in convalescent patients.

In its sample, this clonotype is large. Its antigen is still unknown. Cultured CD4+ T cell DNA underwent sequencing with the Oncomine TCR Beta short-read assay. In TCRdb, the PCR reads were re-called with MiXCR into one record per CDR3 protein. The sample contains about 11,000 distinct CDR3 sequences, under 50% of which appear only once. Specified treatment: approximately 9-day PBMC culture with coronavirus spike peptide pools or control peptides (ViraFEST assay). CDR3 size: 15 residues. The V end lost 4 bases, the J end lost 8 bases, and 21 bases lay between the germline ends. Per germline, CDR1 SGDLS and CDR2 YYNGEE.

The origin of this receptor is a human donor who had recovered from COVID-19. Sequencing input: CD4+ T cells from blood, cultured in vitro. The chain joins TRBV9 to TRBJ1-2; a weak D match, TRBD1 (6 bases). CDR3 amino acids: CASSSRTVSSSGYTF. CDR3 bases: TGTGCCAGCAGCTCTAGGACAGTCTCTTCTAGCGGCTACACCTTC.